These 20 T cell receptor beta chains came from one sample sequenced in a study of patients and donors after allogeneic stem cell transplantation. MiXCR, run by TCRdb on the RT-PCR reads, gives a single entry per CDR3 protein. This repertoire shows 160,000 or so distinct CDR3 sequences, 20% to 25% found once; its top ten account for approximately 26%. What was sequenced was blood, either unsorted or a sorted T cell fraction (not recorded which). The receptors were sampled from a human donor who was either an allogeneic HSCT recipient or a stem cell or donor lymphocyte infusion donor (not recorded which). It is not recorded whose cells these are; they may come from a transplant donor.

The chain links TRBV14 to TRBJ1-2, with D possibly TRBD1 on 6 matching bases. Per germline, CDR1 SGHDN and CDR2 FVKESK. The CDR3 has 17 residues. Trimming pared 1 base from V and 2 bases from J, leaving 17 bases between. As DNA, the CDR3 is TGTGCCAGCAGCCAAGGGAGTTGGGGACATTTAAACTATGGCTACACCTTC. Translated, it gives CASSQGSWGHLNYGYTF.

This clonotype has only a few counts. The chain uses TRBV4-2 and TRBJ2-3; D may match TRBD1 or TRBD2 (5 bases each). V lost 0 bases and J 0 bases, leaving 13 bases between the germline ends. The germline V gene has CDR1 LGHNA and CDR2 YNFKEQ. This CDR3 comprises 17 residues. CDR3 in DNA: TGTGCCAGCAGCCAAGAAACGGGACGCCCAAGCACAGATACGCAGTATTTT. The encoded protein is CASSQETGRPSTDTQYF.

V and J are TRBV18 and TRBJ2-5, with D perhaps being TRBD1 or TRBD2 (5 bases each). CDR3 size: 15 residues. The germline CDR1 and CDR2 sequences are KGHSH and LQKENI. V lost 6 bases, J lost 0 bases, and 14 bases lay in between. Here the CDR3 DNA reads TGTGCCAGCTCTCGGGGCAGACTCCACCAAGAGACCCAGTACTTC. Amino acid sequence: CASSRGRLHQETQYF.

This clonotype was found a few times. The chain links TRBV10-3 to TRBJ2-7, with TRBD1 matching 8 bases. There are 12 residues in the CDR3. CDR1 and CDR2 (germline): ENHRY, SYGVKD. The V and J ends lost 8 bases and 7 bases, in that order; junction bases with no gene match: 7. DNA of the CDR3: TGTGCCATCGGGACAGGCTCTGGTGAGCAGTACTTC. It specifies CAIGTGSGEQYF.

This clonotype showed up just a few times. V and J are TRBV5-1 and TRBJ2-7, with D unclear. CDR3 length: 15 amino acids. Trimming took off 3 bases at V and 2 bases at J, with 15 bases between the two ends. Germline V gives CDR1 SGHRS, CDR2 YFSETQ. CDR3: CASSSGWRVTYEQYF. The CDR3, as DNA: TGCGCCAGCAGCTCCGGGTGGAGAGTAACCTACGAGCAGTACTTC.

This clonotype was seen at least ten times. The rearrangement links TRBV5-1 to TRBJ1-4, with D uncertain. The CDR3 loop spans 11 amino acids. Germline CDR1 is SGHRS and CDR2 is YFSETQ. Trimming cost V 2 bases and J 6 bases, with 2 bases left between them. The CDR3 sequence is CASSFDEKLFF. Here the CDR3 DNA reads TGCGCCAGCAGCTTTGATGAAAAACTGTTTTTT.

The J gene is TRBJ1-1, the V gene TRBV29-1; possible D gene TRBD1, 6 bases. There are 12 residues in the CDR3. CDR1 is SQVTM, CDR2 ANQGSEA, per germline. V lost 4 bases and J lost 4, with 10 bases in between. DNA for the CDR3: TGCAGCGTTGGAGGGGGTATCACTGAAGCTTTCTTT. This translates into CSVGGGITEAFF.

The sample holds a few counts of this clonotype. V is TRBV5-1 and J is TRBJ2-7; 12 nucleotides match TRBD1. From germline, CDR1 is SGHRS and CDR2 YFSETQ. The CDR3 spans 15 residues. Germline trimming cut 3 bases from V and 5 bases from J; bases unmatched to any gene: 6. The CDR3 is CASSSYRDRGHEQYF. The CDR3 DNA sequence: TGCGCCAGCAGCTCGTACCGGGACAGGGGGCACGAGCAGTACTTC.

The CDR3, as DNA: TGTGCCAGCAGCCCCCCGGGACCCCTAATCCCCGGGGAGCTGTTTTTT. Translated: CASSPPGPLIPGELFF. The gene calls are TRBV7-2 and TRBJ2-2; D tentatively reads TRBD1 or TRBD2 (5 bases each). V was trimmed by 5 bases and J by 6 bases, leaving 19 bases between them. CDR3 size: 16 residues. Germline-derived CDR1 and CDR2 are SGHTA and FQGNSA.

DNA of the CDR3: TGTGCCACCAGTGCCCTGGGACTAGCGGGGTACGAGCAGTACTTC. Residues: CATSALGLAGYEQYF. The rearrangement joins TRBV24-1 to TRBJ2-7; the match to TRBD2 covers 13 bases. Germline V gene lookup returns CDR1 KGHDR and CDR2 SFDVKD. The CDR3 extends over 15 amino acids. Trimming took 5 bases from V and 4 from J; bases not matched to a gene: 4.

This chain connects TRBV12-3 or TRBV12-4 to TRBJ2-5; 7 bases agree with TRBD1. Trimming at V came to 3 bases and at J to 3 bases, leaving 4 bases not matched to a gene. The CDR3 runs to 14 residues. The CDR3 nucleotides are TGTGCCAGCAGTTTTGGACAGGACGAAGAGACCCAGTACTTC. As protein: CASSFGQDEETQYF.

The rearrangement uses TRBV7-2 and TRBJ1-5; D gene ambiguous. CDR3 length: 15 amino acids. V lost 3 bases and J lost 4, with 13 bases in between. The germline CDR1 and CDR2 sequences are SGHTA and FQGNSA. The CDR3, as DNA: TGTGCCAGCAGCTTGGGATCCGGGGTTAATCAGCCCCAGCATTTT. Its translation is CASSLGSGVNQPQHF.

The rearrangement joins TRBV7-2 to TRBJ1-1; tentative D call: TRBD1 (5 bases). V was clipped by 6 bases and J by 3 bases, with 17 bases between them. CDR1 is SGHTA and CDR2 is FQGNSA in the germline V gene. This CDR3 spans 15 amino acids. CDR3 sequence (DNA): TGTGCCAGCAGACTAGTGGGGACGGTGGACACTGAAGCTTTCTTT. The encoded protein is CASRLVGTVDTEAFF. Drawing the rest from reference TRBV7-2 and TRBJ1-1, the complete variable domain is GAGVSQSPSNKVTEKGKDVELRCDPISGHTALYWYRQSLGQGLEFLIYFQGNSAPDKSGLPSDRFSAERTGGSVSTLTIQRTQQEDSAVYLCASRLVGTVDTEAFFGQGTRLTVV.

The CDR3 DNA sequence: TGTGCCAGCAGCCAAGCGGCTGGAGGGAATAATGAAAAACTGTTTTTT. Translating gives CASSQAAGGNNEKLFF. The chain links TRBV4-2 to TRBJ1-4; D gene ambiguous. This CDR3 is built from 16 residues. The germline gives CDR1 LGHNA, CDR2 YNFKEQ. V lost 1 base and J lost 4, with 13 bases in between.

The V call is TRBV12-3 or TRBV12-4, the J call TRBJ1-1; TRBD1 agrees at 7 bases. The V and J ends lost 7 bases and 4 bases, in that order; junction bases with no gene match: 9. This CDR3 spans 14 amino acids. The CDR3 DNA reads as TGTGCCAGCACTTCGACAGGGAAGAGCACTGAAGCTTTCTTT. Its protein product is CASTSTGKSTEAFF.

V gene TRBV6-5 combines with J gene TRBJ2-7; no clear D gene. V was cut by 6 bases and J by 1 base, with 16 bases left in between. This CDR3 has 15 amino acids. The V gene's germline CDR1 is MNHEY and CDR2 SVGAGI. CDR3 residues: CASRKINHFSYEQYF. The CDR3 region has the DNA TGTGCCAGCAGGAAGATAAACCACTTTTCCTACGAGCAGTACTTC.

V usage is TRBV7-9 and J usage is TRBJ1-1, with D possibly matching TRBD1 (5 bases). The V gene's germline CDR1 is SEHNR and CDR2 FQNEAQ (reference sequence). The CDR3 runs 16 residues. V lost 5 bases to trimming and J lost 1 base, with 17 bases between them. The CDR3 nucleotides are TGTGCCAGCAGCCTCCTTAAGGCAGGGTGGAACACTGAAGCTTTCTTT. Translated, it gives CASSLLKAGWNTEAFF.

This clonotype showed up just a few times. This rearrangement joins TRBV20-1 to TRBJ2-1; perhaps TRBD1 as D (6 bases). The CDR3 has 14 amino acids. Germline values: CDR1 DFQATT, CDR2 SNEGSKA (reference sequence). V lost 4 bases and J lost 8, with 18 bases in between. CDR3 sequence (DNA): TGCAGTGCTACAAGGACAGTTTTCCCTTATGAGCAGTTCTTC. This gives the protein CSATRTVFPYEQFF.

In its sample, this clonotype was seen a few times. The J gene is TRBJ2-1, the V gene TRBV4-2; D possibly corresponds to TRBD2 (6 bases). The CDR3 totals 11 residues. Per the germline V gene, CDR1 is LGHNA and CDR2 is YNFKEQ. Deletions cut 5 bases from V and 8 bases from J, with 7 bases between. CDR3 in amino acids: CASSSGDEQFF. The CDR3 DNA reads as TGTGCCAGCAGCTCGGGGGATGAGCAGTTCTTC.

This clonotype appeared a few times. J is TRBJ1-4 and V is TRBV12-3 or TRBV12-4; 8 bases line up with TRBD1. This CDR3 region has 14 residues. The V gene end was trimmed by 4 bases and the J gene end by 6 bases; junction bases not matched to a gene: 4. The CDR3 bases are TGTGCCAGCAGTTGGACAGGGTCATATGAAAAACTGTTTTTT. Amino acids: CASSWTGSYEKLFF.